This T cell receptor beta chain was sequenced for a study of T cell repertoires in cytomegalovirus infection. In the case of this clonotype: Its target is not known.

Per germline, CDR1 SGHVT and CDR2 SQSDAQ. The germline V and J ends were trimmed by 7 bases and 5 bases, with 14 bases remaining between them. The CDR3 has 13 amino acids. TCRdb reanalysed the reads using MiXCR and keeps one entry per CDR3 protein. The sample includes roughly 860,000 distinct CDR3 sequences, approximately 30% of them seen just once. The J gene is TRBJ1-2, the V gene TRBV7-4, with D perhaps TRBD1 (6 bases). This TCR came from a human donor in good health (CMV status not recorded). Some clones in this sample may be carry-over from other donors' samples. The source was cultured CD8+ T cells from PBMCs, collected from culture after CMV antigen stimulation. For the CDR3, the DNA is TGTGCCAGCATGAGACAGGCTTATTATGGCTACACCTTC. Encoded protein: CASMRQAYYGYTF.